Shown below are 18 T cell receptor beta chains from a single sample sequenced in a study of T cells in localized non-small cell lung cancer. Assay: immunoSEQ multiplex PCR; the TCRdb copy retains only in-frame clones and omits some. The sample carries about 59,000 clones, 90% recorded once. The sequencing used peripheral blood, collected before any cancer treatment. These TCRs come from a woman aged 40-69 years with stage I lung adenocarcinoma.

The rearrangement joins TRBV28 to TRBJ2-7; D gene unclear. From germline, CDR1 is MDHEN and CDR2 SYDVKM. This CDR3 is 14 amino acids long. V lost 8 bases, J lost 4 bases, and 18 bases lay in between. The CDR3: CASLTRDKGYEQYF. CDR3 sequence (DNA): TGTGCCAGCTTAACCCGAGACAAAGGTTACGAGCAGTACTTC. Full variable domain (outside the CDR3, taken from reference TRBV28 and TRBJ2-7): DVKVTQSSRYLVKRTGEKVFLECVQDMDHENMFWYRQDPGLGLRLIYFSYDVKMKEKGDIPEGYSVSREKKERFSLILESASTNQTSMYLCASLTRDKGYEQYFGPGTRLTVT.

The chain links TRBV28 to TRBJ2-1; D not certain. Trimming took 8 bases from V and 7 from J, leaving 18 bases between them. The CDR3 has 14 residues. Germline V gene sequence: CDR1 MDHEN, CDR2 SYDVKM. This CDR3 is CASGPSPARNEQFF. As DNA, the CDR3 is TGTGCCAGCGGTCCTTCCCCCGCCAGGAATGAGCAGTTCTTC.

The chain links TRBV5-1 to TRBJ2-5; possibly TRBD1 for D (6 bases). The germline gives CDR1 SGHRS, CDR2 YFSETQ. Trimming shortened V by 7 bases and J by 1 base, and 14 bases separated the two germline ends. This CDR3 region has 14 residues. The CDR3 DNA sequence: TGCGCCAGCGGGCCGGACAGCACCCAAGAGACCCAGTACTTC. This gives the protein CASGPDSTQETQYF.

V is TRBV5-5 and J is TRBJ1-2; TRBD1 matches 9 bases. This CDR3 has 16 amino acids. Trimming removed 0 bases from V and 7 bases from J; junction bases left unmatched: 10. The germline V gene has CDR1 SGHKS and CDR2 YYEKEE (reference sequence). CDR3 amino acids: CASSLVGQGLIRGYTF. The CDR3 nucleotides read TGTGCCAGCAGCTTGGTCGGACAGGGGTTAATTCGTGGCTACACCTTC.

The V and J genes are TRBV6-1 and TRBJ1-1; D may be TRBD1 (6 bases). Trimming left V 4 bases short and J 11 bases short, with 17 bases between. Germline values: CDR1 MNHNS, CDR2 SASEGT. There are 13 residues in the CDR3. The CDR3 DNA is TGTGCCAGCAGTGCATTACAGGGTAGGAGGGCTTTCTTT. It is translated as CASSALQGRRAFF.

The V call is TRBV6-1, the J call TRBJ1-2; D not certain. The CDR3 extends over 16 amino acids. From germline, CDR1 is MNHNS and CDR2 SASEGT. Trimming removed 2 bases at V and 2 bases at J, with 15 bases between. The CDR3 sequence: CASSEWSEGLNYGYTF. The CDR3 coding sequence is TGTGCCAGCAGTGAATGGTCCGAAGGGTTGAACTATGGCTACACCTTC.

This clone was found once. The chain joins TRBV6-5 to TRBJ2-4; D might be TRBD1 (5 bases). CDR1 MNHEY and CDR2 SVGAGI come from the germline V gene. V was cut by 7 bases and J by 7 bases, with 8 bases left in between. The CDR3 runs to 11 residues. The CDR3 DNA reads TGTGCCAGCACGCAGGGCAACATTCAGTACTTC. This codes for CASTQGNIQYF.

The chain couples TRBV10-3 to TRBJ2-1; D gene ambiguous. Germline V CDR1 and CDR2: ENHRY, SYGVKD. The CDR3 totals 13 residues. Deletions cut 0 bases from V and 15 bases from J, with 15 bases between. The DNA of the CDR3 is TGTGCCATCAGTGAGTCGGCGGAGAGCCGGGCGTTCTTC. It yields the protein CAISESAESRAFF.

J is TRBJ2-7 and V is TRBV4-1, with D perhaps matching TRBD1 or TRBD2 (5 bases each). Germline V lookup: CDR1 MGHRA, CDR2 YSYEKL. The CDR3 sequence is 16 residues long. With 2 bases removed from V and 4 bases from J, the gap between germline ends came to 18 bases. As DNA, the CDR3 is TGCGCCAGCAGCCAATCCAACCGGGGCCCGGGGTACGAGCAGTACTTC. It yields the protein CASSQSNRGPGYEQYF.

This clone was detected only a few times. V is TRBV9 and J is TRBJ2-3, with D maybe TRBD2 (6 bases). With 3 bases removed from V and 3 bases from J, the gap between germline ends came to 20 bases. CDR1 is SGDLS, CDR2 YYNGEE, per germline. The CDR3 loop spans 17 amino acids. CDR3 region: CASSAQAGSGRTDTQYF. Written as DNA, the CDR3 is TGTGCCAGCAGCGCACAAGCCGGGAGTGGGAGGACAGATACGCAGTATTTT.

The chain employs TRBV19 and TRBJ2-1, with D hard to call. The CDR3 length is 14 residues. V lost 8 bases and J 7 bases, leaving 18 bases between the germline ends. The germline CDR1 and CDR2 sequences are LNHDA and SQIVND (reference sequence). DNA for the CDR3: TGTGCCAGTGGATGGCTAGACGCCCGGAATGAGCAGTTCTTC. It translates to CASGWLDARNEQFF. Using reference TRBV19 and TRBJ2-1 for the parts outside the CDR3, the full variable domain is DGGITQSPKYLFRKEGQNVTLSCEQNLNHDAMYWYRQDPGQGLRLIYYSQIVNDFQKGDIAEGYSVSREKKESFPLTVTSAQKNPTAFYLCASGWLDARNEQFFGPGTRLTVL.

J is TRBJ1-1 and V is TRBV11-2; no firm D call. Between the trimmed V and J ends, which lost 5 bases and 8 bases, there was a span of 12 bases. Germline V gene lookup returns CDR1 SGHAT and CDR2 FQNNGV. The CDR3 loop spans 12 amino acids. The CDR3 reads CASSLAGLEAFF. CDR3 nucleotide sequence: TGTGCCAGCAGCCTAGCCGGGCTAGAAGCTTTCTTT. Drawing the rest from reference TRBV11-2 and TRBJ1-1, the complete variable domain is EAGVAQSPRYKIIEKRQSVAFWCNPISGHATLYWYQQILGQGPKLLIQFQNNGVVDDSQLPKDRFSAERLKGVDSTLKIQPAKLEDSAVYLCASSLAGLEAFFGQGTRLTVV.

This sequence joins TRBV6-6 and TRBJ2-1; TRBD1 agrees at 7 bases. CDR1 is MNHNY, CDR2 SVGAGI, per germline (reference sequence). Trimming cost V 4 bases and J 7 bases; bases outside gene matches: 10. CDR3 length equals 15 residues. The CDR3 DNA is TGTGCCAGCAGTTTAGCGAGACAGGGAACGAATGAGCAGTTCTTC. It yields the protein CASSLARQGTNEQFF.

The J gene is TRBJ2-5, the V gene TRBV6-4; D is unresolved. The length of the CDR3 is 10 residues. V was clipped by 9 bases and J by 3 bases, with 5 bases between them. The V gene's germline CDR1 is MRHNA and CDR2 SNTAGT. CDR3 protein: CARSKETQYF. Written as DNA, the CDR3 is TGTGCCAGGTCAAAAGAGACCCAGTACTTC.

V gene TRBV7-6 combines with J gene TRBJ1-1; tentatively, D is TRBD1 (6 bases). V gave up 4 bases and J gave up 1 base, with 10 bases separating them. The length of the CDR3 is 14 residues. In germline, CDR1 is SGHVS, CDR2 FNYEAQ. CDR3 sequence: CASSWGHQNTEAFF. DNA of the CDR3: TGTGCCAGCAGCTGGGGGCACCAGAACACTGAAGCTTTCTTT.

The chain employs TRBV6-5 and TRBJ1-1; no clear D gene. V was trimmed by 4 bases and J by 4 bases, leaving 4 bases between them. Germline V CDR1 and CDR2: MNHEY, SVGAGI. This CDR3 has 11 residues. The CDR3 sequence: CASSSSTEAFF. The CDR3 DNA reads TGTGCCAGCAGTTCGAGCACTGAAGCTTTCTTT.

V and J are TRBV30 and TRBJ1-5, with TRBD1 matching over 7 bases. V shed 0 bases, J shed 2 bases, and the junction held 1 base outside the gene matches. Germline loops: CDR1 GTSNPN, CDR2 SVGIG (reference sequence). This CDR3 contains 14 residues. The CDR3 DNA is TGTGCCTGGAGTGTAGGGGGCGGCAATCAGCCCCAGCATTTT. Protein sequence: CAWSVGGGNQPQHF.

This chain uses TRBV30 with TRBJ2-3, with D possibly being TRBD2 (5 bases). With 1 base removed from V and 3 bases from J, the gap between germline ends came to 5 bases. This CDR3 comprises 12 residues. CDR1 is GTSNPN, CDR2 SVGIG, per germline (reference sequence). In DNA form, the CDR3 reads TGTGCCTGGAGTGCGGGGACAGATACGCAGTATTTT. This translates into CAWSAGTDTQYF.